Shown below are 24 T cell receptor beta chains from a single sample sequenced in a study of cytomegalovirus exposure and HLA in healthy donors. PCR employed 60 Vbeta and 13 Jbeta primers. The data were produced by immunoSEQ multiplex PCR, yet TCRdb's version contains in-frame clones alone and is incomplete. There are approximately 150,000 clones in the sample; 75% to 80% occur only once, and 1.7% lies in the top ten. The sample consisted of PBMCs. These receptors were taken from a woman in her thirties in good health and CMV-seronegative.

This clone was seen once. The chain recombines TRBV7-9 with TRBJ2-2; TRBD1 might be the D (7 bases). Germline V gene lookup returns CDR1 SEHNR and CDR2 FQNEAQ (reference sequence). The CDR3 length is 16 residues. V was shortened by 5 bases and J by 4 bases, with 17 bases between the two germline ends. CDR3 loop: CASSVVGQGGTGELFF. The CDR3, as DNA: TGTGCCAGCAGCGTCGTGGGGCAGGGGGGCACCGGGGAGCTGTTTTTT.

This clone was seen once. This chain uses TRBV2 with TRBJ2-6, with D tentatively TRBD2 (6 bases). The CDR3 has 15 amino acids. Germline loops: CDR1 SNHLY, CDR2 FYNNEI. Trimming pared 10 bases from V and 0 bases from J, leaving 13 bases between. The chain's CDR3 is CATNRGSSGANVLTF. DNA of the CDR3: TGTGCCACCAACCGGGGGAGCTCTGGGGCCAACGTCCTGACTTTC.

The chain joins TRBV6-6 to TRBJ1-2; TRBD1 matches at 10 bases. The length of the CDR3 is 14 residues. V lost 5 bases, J lost 8 bases, and 8 bases stayed unmatched. Germline V gives CDR1 MNHNY, CDR2 SVGAGI (reference sequence). In DNA, the CDR3 is TGTGCCAGCAGTGGGGACAGGGGCGGTGGAGGCTACACCTTC. It encodes CASSGDRGGGGYTF.

The V call is TRBV4-1, the J call TRBJ2-1; perhaps TRBD1 as D (6 bases). The V gene lost 0 bases and the J gene lost 4 bases, with 10 bases spanning the gap. Germline lookup yields CDR1 MGHRA and CDR2 YSYEKL. The CDR3 length is 15 residues. CDR3 in DNA: TGCGCCAGCAGCCAAGAACTACAGGGTTACAATGAGCAGTTCTTC. This encodes CASSQELQGYNEQFF.

The V and J genes are TRBV6-5 and TRBJ1-1, with 12 nucleotides matching TRBD1. The CDR3 contains 15 residues. CDR1 and CDR2 (germline): MNHEY, SVGAGI. The V gene end was trimmed by 8 bases and the J gene end by 5 bases; junction bases not matched to a gene: 9. CDR3 nucleotide sequence: TGTGCCAGCTGGGGGACAGGGGGCACTAGGACTGAAGCTTTCTTT. Amino acid sequence: CASWGTGGTRTEAFF.

This clone was found a few times. This rearrangement joins TRBV6-6 to TRBJ2-5; TRBD2 is a possible D gene (5 bases). From germline, CDR1 is MNHNY and CDR2 SVGAGI (reference sequence). V was shortened by 6 bases and J by 3 bases, with 20 bases between the two germline ends. CDR3 length: 16 amino acids. CDR3 nucleotide sequence: TGTGCCAGCAGCCAGCACCGGACTGGCGATGAAGAGACCCAGTACTTC. Residues: CASSQHRTGDEETQYF.

The rearrangement uses TRBV19 and TRBJ2-3; 7 bases fit TRBD1. Germline CDR1 is LNHDA and CDR2 is SQIVND (reference sequence). The CDR3 is 15 residues long. V lost 1 base to trimming and J lost 2 bases; unmatched junction nucleotides: 3. The CDR3 nucleotides are TGTGCCAGTAGTATAGGGCAGGGGGACACAGATACGCAGTATTTT. Protein: CASSIGQGDTDTQYF.

This clone was recorded a few times. CDR3 in DNA: TGCGCCAGCAGCTTGGCGGGGATGGACACTGAAGCTTTCTTT. Protein product: CASSLAGMDTEAFF. This chain joins TRBV5-1 and TRBJ1-1; D is unclear. V gave up 0 bases and J gave up 3 bases, with 9 bases separating them. This CDR3 is 14 amino acids long. CDR1 is SGHRS and CDR2 is YFSETQ in the germline V gene.

This clone was picked up a small number of times. The chain is built from TRBV19 and TRBJ1-2; D is undetermined. The CDR3 covers 13 residues. Germline V gene data show CDR1 as LNHDA and CDR2 as SQIVND (reference sequence). V was pared by 9 bases and J by 4 bases, with 15 bases between. CDR3 coding DNA: TGTGCCAGCCGCGGGAGGGCGTCCTATGGCTACACCTTC. Translating gives CASRGRASYGYTF.

The V and J genes are TRBV7-3 and TRBJ2-1; a possible D gene is TRBD2 (6 bases). Deletions cut 5 bases from V and 8 bases from J, with 22 bases between. CDR1 is SGHTA and CDR2 is FQGTGA in the germline V gene. The CDR3 is 16 residues long. The CDR3 DNA follows: TGTGCCAGCAGCCCATCATTGCGGGGCCGGAGCGATGAGCAGTTCTTC. Translated, it gives CASSPSLRGRSDEQFF. Filled out from reference TRBV7-3 and TRBJ2-1, the complete variable domain reads GAGVSQTPSNKVTEKGKYVELRCDPISGHTALYWYRQSLGQGPEFLIYFQGTGAADDSGLPNDRFFAVRPEGSVSTLKIQRTERGDSAVYLCASSPSLRGRSDEQFFGPGTRLTVL.

V is TRBV4-3 and J is TRBJ1-1, with unresolved D. V was trimmed by 0 bases and J by 11 bases, leaving 13 bases between them. In germline, CDR1 is LGHNA, CDR2 YSLEER. The CDR3 spans 13 residues. The CDR3 nucleotides read TGCGCCAGCAGCCAAGATGGGAGGGTCGCGGCTTTCTTT. Translation gives CASSQDGRVAAFF.

V gene TRBV6-5 combines with J gene TRBJ1-4; possible D gene TRBD1, 6 bases. The germline V gene has CDR1 MNHEY and CDR2 SVGAGI. Trimming cost V 2 bases and J 7 bases, with 11 bases left between them. The CDR3 is made up of 14 amino acids. CDR3: CASSYDRSVEKLFF. CDR3 in DNA: TGTGCCAGCAGTTACGACAGGTCGGTTGAAAAACTGTTTTTT.

CDR3 nucleotide sequence: TGTGCCAGCTCACCACAAGGGGTAGCCAAAAACATTCAGTACTTC. As protein: CASSPQGVAKNIQYF. The V gene is TRBV18, the J gene TRBJ2-4; TRBD1 is a possible D gene (5 bases). CDR3 length equals 15 residues. CDR1 and CDR2 from the germline V gene are KGHSH and LQKENI. Trimming removed 1 base at V and 0 bases at J, with 7 bases between.

This clone was seen a handful of times. This rearrangement joins TRBV7-8 to TRBJ2-5; a weak D match, TRBD1 (6 bases). V lost 3 bases, J lost 5 bases, and 10 bases lay in between. The CDR3 sequence is 13 residues long. Germline loops: CDR1 SGHVS, CDR2 FQNEAQ. The CDR3 nucleotides read TGTGCCAGCAGCTTTGGGGGCGGGGAGACCCAGTACTTC. Translating gives CASSFGGGETQYF.

This clone was seen a few times. The chain carries TRBV27 and TRBJ2-3, with 8 positions matching TRBD2. Germline trimming cut 2 bases from V and 7 bases from J; bases unmatched to any gene: 5. The CDR3 covers 14 residues. The germline V gene has CDR1 MNHEY and CDR2 SMNVEV (reference sequence). CDR3 sequence (DNA): TGTGCCAGCAGTTTAGGGCTAGCGGGTTATACGCAGTATTTT. The encoded protein is CASSLGLAGYTQYF.

The chain has TRBV5-6 and TRBJ1-1; maybe TRBD1 (5 bases). Trimming took off 5 bases at V and 3 bases at J, with 11 bases between the two ends. Germline CDR1 reads SGHDT; CDR2 reads YYEEEE. The CDR3 totals 13 residues. The CDR3 nucleotides read TGTGCCAGCAGTAGGGGTGCTCACACTGAAGCTTTCTTT. It codes for CASSRGAHTEAFF.

J is TRBJ2-5 and V is TRBV5-1, with 8 bases matching TRBD1. Losses at the gene ends were 0 bases for V and 5 bases for J; bases not matched to a gene: 6. Germline V lookup: CDR1 SGHRS, CDR2 YFSETQ. The CDR3 is made up of 15 amino acids. CDR3 residues: CASSLGTGRSETQYF. CDR3 nucleotides: TGCGCCAGCAGCTTGGGGACAGGGCGGAGCGAGACCCAGTACTTC.

The chain carries TRBV7-9 and TRBJ2-6; D is ambiguous. Per the germline V gene, CDR1 is SEHNR and CDR2 is FQNEAQ (reference sequence). V was shortened by 4 bases and J by 0 bases, with 7 bases between the two germline ends. CDR3 size: 15 residues. The CDR3, as DNA: TGTGCCAGCAGCTCCAGAAACTCTGGGGCCAACGTCCTGACTTTC. It specifies CASSSRNSGANVLTF. The whole variable domain, remainder taken from reference TRBV7-9 and TRBJ2-6, is DTGVSQNPRHKITKRGQNVTFRCDPISEHNRLYWYRQTLGQGPEFLTYFQNEAQLEKSRLLSDRFSAERPKGSFSTLEIQRTEQGDSAMYLCASSSRNSGANVLTFGAGSRLTVL.

The chain uses TRBV11-2 and TRBJ1-5, with 8 bases identical to TRBD1. J lost 6 bases, V lost 2 bases, and 0 bases had no gene match. The CDR3 is 13 residues long. Germline V CDR1 and CDR2: SGHAT, FQNNGV. The CDR3 region has the DNA TGTGCCAGCAGCTTACAGGGGGCTCAGCCCCAGCATTTT. This codes for CASSLQGAQPQHF.

The chain links TRBV9 to TRBJ2-5; 8 nucleotides agree with TRBD1. The CDR3 is made up of 15 amino acids. J was trimmed by 4 bases and V by 3 bases; bases with no gene match: 8. From germline, CDR1 is SGDLS and CDR2 YYNGEE. The CDR3 region is CASSADRAGGETQYF. In nucleotides, the CDR3 is TGTGCCAGCAGCGCGGACAGGGCGGGCGGAGAGACCCAGTACTTC.

V and J are TRBV5-1 and TRBJ1-1, with D perhaps TRBD1 (6 bases). Trimming stripped 4 bases from V and 8 bases from J, with 12 bases between. This CDR3 has 12 amino acids. Germline V gives CDR1 SGHRS, CDR2 YFSETQ. DNA for the CDR3: TGCGCCAGCAGCCGCCCCGGACAGGAAGCTTTCTTT. It yields the protein CASSRPGQEAFF.

The chain joins TRBV6-5 to TRBJ2-7; 9 bases align to TRBD1. After removal of 4 bases from V and 12 bases from J, the junction contained 7 bases not matched to a gene. CDR1 is MNHEY, CDR2 SVGAGI, per germline. The CDR3 totals 12 residues. The CDR3 reads CASSLGQGRRYF. The CDR3 nucleotides read TGTGCCAGCAGTTTGGGACAGGGCCGTCGGTACTTC.

The CDR3 sequence: CASSPRGGRIDTQYF. Here the CDR3 DNA reads TGCGCCAGCAGCCCCCGGGGGGGCCGTATAGATACGCAGTATTTT. This chain uses TRBV5-1 with TRBJ2-3, with 8 bases fitting TRBD2. The V gene end was trimmed by 4 bases and the J gene end by 5 bases; junction bases not matched to a gene: 9. The CDR3 is 15 residues long. Per the germline V gene, CDR1 is SGHRS and CDR2 is YFSETQ.

This clone was recorded a few times. The rearrangement joins TRBV7-3 to TRBJ1-1; TRBD1 agrees at 10 bases. This CDR3 spans 14 amino acids. From germline, CDR1 is SGHTA and CDR2 FQGTGA. Losses at the gene ends were 5 bases for V and 5 bases for J; bases not matched to a gene: 5. CDR3 region: CASSPGQGLTEAFF. The CDR3 nucleotides read TGTGCCAGCAGCCCGGGACAGGGGCTAACTGAAGCTTTCTTT. Combining the CDR3 with reference TRBV7-3 and TRBJ1-1 gives the whole variable domain GAGVSQTPSNKVTEKGKYVELRCDPISGHTALYWYRQSLGQGPEFLIYFQGTGAADDSGLPNDRFFAVRPEGSVSTLKIQRTERGDSAVYLCASSPGQGLTEAFFGQGTRLTVV.